The 28 T cell receptor beta chains reported below all come from one sample, sequenced in a study of spatial heterogeneity in lung cancer. The time point denotes: sample taken at primary tumor resection. TCRs were sequenced from unsorted whole RNA of tumor, nontumor lung or PBMC. Each CDR3 protein is one row after TCRdb ran MiXCR on the 5' RACE reads. The table lists 40,000 to 45,000 distinct CDR3 sequences, 6.5% to 8% of them singletons. The sample was PBMCs, taken at surgery. These receptors were obtained from a female donor with early-stage non-small cell lung cancer.

This clonotype was observed a handful of times. The chain recombines TRBV28 with TRBJ1-5; 8 bases are a match to TRBD1. V lost 1 base to trimming and J lost 9 bases; unmatched junction nucleotides: 14. The CDR3 is made up of 17 amino acids. The V gene's germline CDR1 is MDHEN and CDR2 SYDVKM. The CDR3 region is CASSLLVAGQDFGPQHF. Here the CDR3 DNA reads TGTGCCAGCAGTTTATTAGTGGCGGGACAGGATTTTGGGCCCCAGCATTTT.

This clonotype has a count of ten or more. The chain recombines TRBV28 with TRBJ1-5, with D maybe TRBD1 (5 bases). CDR1 and CDR2 (germline): MDHEN, SYDVKM. This CDR3 has 13 residues. Trimming stripped 4 bases from V and 5 bases from J, with 9 bases between. This chain's CDR3 is CASSSGLHQPQHF. CDR3 bases: TGTGCCAGCAGTTCGGGACTCCATCAGCCCCAGCATTTT.

This clonotype was counted many times. This chain uses TRBV29-1 with TRBJ2-5; no clear D. Germline V gene sequence: CDR1 SQVTM, CDR2 ANQGSEA. V lost 4 bases to trimming and J lost 0 bases, with 6 bases between them. There are 12 residues in the CDR3. The CDR3 loop reads CSVGLYQETQYF. CDR3 coding DNA: TGCAGCGTTGGTTTGTACCAAGAGACCCAGTACTTC.

This clonotype was counted many times. The chain employs TRBV7-2 and TRBJ1-2; a possible D gene is TRBD1 (5 bases). The length of the CDR3 is 14 residues. From germline, CDR1 is SGHTA and CDR2 FQGNSA. Trimming took 1 base from V and 4 from J, leaving 10 bases between them. The CDR3, as DNA: TGTGCCAGCAGCTTAGAAGTAGACAGCTATGGCTACACCTTC. This encodes CASSLEVDSYGYTF. Drawing the rest from reference TRBV7-2 and TRBJ1-2, the complete variable domain is GAGVSQSPSNKVTEKGKDVELRCDPISGHTALYWYRQSLGQGLEFLIYFQGNSAPDKSGLPSDRFSAERTGGSVSTLTIQRTQQEDSAVYLCASSLEVDSYGYTFGSGTRLTVV.

This clonotype came up a few times. V gene TRBV5-1 combines with J gene TRBJ2-2; no definite D call. Germline CDR1 and CDR2: SGHRS and YFSETQ. V lost 2 bases to trimming and J lost 3 bases, with 11 bases between them. The CDR3 contains 15 residues. The CDR3 DNA reads as TGCGCCAGCAGCTTTGGGCAGCCTCACACCGGGGAGCTGTTTTTT. This gives the protein CASSFGQPHTGELFF.

This clonotype has ten or more counts. This chain connects TRBV5-1 to TRBJ2-1, with 9 bases lining up with TRBD2. The length of the CDR3 is 19 residues. J gave up 5 bases and V 0 bases, and 15 bases lay outside the gene matches. Germline CDR1 and CDR2: SGHRS and YFSETQ. The CDR3 spells CASSLGSGGPRKIHNEQFF. CDR3 DNA: TGCGCCAGCAGCTTGGGGAGCGGGGGGCCCCGCAAAATCCACAATGAGCAGTTCTTC.

The rearrangement joins TRBV7-2 to TRBJ2-3; D remains unclear. The CDR3 totals 15 residues. Germline CDR1 is SGHTA and CDR2 is FQGNSA. V was pared by 5 bases and J by 0 bases, with 12 bases between. CDR3 coding DNA: TGTGCCAGCAGCCCTGATGGGGTTAGCACAGATACGCAGTATTTT. Protein: CASSPDGVSTDTQYF.

There are a few counts of this clonotype. The chain joins TRBV15 to TRBJ2-7; TRBD1 agrees at 8 bases. The CDR3 consists of 14 residues. The germline V gene has CDR1 LNHNV and CDR2 YYDKDF (reference sequence). The V gene end was trimmed by 3 bases and the J gene end by 2 bases; junction bases not matched to a gene: 3. The CDR3 DNA reads TGTGCCACCAGCAGGAAGACAGGGGCCTACGAGCAGTACTTC. Its translation is CATSRKTGAYEQYF.

This clonotype was observed many times. CDR3 sequence (DNA): TGTGCCAGCAGTGGAGGGAGGACAGGGTCTACAGAGACCCAGTACTTC. Its protein product is CASSGGRTGSTETQYF. This chain uses TRBV28 with TRBJ2-5; TRBD1 aligns across 8 bases. Germline-derived CDR1 and CDR2 are MDHEN and SYDVKM. This CDR3 region has 16 residues. The J segment lost 4 bases and the V segment lost 5 bases, leaving 12 bases of the junction unmatched.

At least ten counts were recorded for this clonotype. The chain employs TRBV27 and TRBJ1-2; D not resolved. The CDR3 runs 15 residues. Germline V gene sequence: CDR1 MNHEY, CDR2 SMNVEV (reference sequence). Trimming stripped 1 base from V and 0 bases from J, with 9 bases between. CDR3 sequence (DNA): TGTGCCAGCAGTTTATACGGTGCGGCTAACTATGGCTACACCTTC. It translates to CASSLYGAANYGYTF.

This clonotype was counted ten times or more. The chain combines TRBV7-9 with TRBJ2-3; D not resolved. The CDR3 covers 16 residues. Deletions cut 1 base from V and 0 bases from J, with 11 bases between. Germline lookup yields CDR1 SEHNR and CDR2 FQNEAQ (reference sequence). The CDR3 nucleotides read TGTGCCAGCAGCTTAGAAACAGCAACTAGCACAGATACGCAGTATTTT. Its protein product is CASSLETATSTDTQYF.

This clonotype was seen more than once but under ten times. The genes are TRBV6-1 and TRBJ2-5; the match to TRBD2 covers 9 bases. The germline CDR1 and CDR2 sequences are MNHNS and SASEGT. The CDR3 length is 14 residues. The V gene end was trimmed by 6 bases and the J gene end by 3 bases; junction bases not matched to a gene: 5. The CDR3 spells CASRLSGGKETQYF. The CDR3 coding sequence is TGTGCCAGCAGACTTAGCGGGGGAAAAGAGACCCAGTACTTC.

This clonotype was found many times. The J gene is TRBJ1-1, the V gene TRBV7-9; no firm D call. Germline CDR1 SEHNR, CDR2 FQNEAQ (reference sequence). Trimming pared 4 bases from V and 4 bases from J, leaving 13 bases between. The CDR3 totals 14 residues. The CDR3 spells CASSSLSTATEAFF. The CDR3 region has the DNA TGTGCCAGCAGCTCCCTATCGACGGCCACTGAAGCTTTCTTT.

In this sample, this clonotype turned up many times. This chain connects TRBV5-1 to TRBJ1-2; no clear D. Germline V gene lookup returns CDR1 SGHRS and CDR2 YFSETQ. The length of the CDR3 is 13 residues. Trimming removed 3 bases from V and 2 bases from J, with 8 bases in between. CDR3 in amino acids: CASSSDGNYGYTF. The CDR3 nucleotides are TGCGCCAGCAGCTCGGACGGAAACTATGGCTACACCTTC.

This clonotype was observed a handful of times. J is TRBJ2-7 and V is TRBV6-2 or TRBV6-3; 8 bases are shared with TRBD1. Trimming took 5 bases from V and 0 from J; bases not matched to a gene: 9. The CDR3 loop spans 16 amino acids. Germline V lookup: CDR1 MNHEY, CDR2 SVGEGT. Written as DNA, the CDR3 is TGTGCCAGCAGTACCCCTGGGACAGGCGACTCCTACGAGCAGTACTTC. Translating it yields CASSTPGTGDSYEQYF.

This clonotype was found many times. J is TRBJ1-1 and V is TRBV6-4, with TRBD1 as a possible D gene (6 bases). The CDR3 totals 14 residues. V dropped 4 bases and J dropped 4 bases, with 13 bases sitting between them. CDR1 and CDR2 from the germline V gene are MRHNA and SNTAGT. As DNA, the CDR3 is TGTGCCAGCAGTGCTGTTGTAGGGGGCACTGAAGCTTTCTTT. This codes for CASSAVVGGTEAFF.

This clonotype was seen only a few times. The rearrangement uses TRBV6-5 and TRBJ2-5; 7 positions agree with TRBD2. Germline loops: CDR1 MNHEY, CDR2 SVGAGI. This CDR3 has 15 residues. V gave up 4 bases and J gave up 2 bases; unmatched junction bases: 7. CDR3 sequence (DNA): TGTGCCAGCAGTTCACCGTACGGGAGGCAAGAGACCCAGTACTTC. Amino acid sequence: CASSSPYGRQETQYF.

The sample holds many counts of this clonotype. The rearrangement links TRBV4-3 to TRBJ2-3; D gene unclear. V gave up 0 bases and J gave up 4 bases, with 5 bases separating them. Germline-derived CDR1 and CDR2 are LGHNA and YSLEER. The CDR3 loop spans 13 amino acids. The CDR3 loop is CASSQDRPDTQYF. The CDR3, as DNA: TGCGCCAGCAGCCAAGATCGACCAGATACGCAGTATTTT.

In this sample, this clonotype turned up many times. The V gene is TRBV20-1, the J gene TRBJ1-5; D is unclear. The germline V gene encodes CDR1 DFQATT and CDR2 SNEGSKA (reference sequence). The CDR3 length is 13 residues. The V end was cut by 3 bases, the J end by 4 bases, with 10 bases between. This CDR3 reads CSASSASNQPQHF. For the CDR3, the DNA is TGCAGTGCTAGCTCCGCTTCGAATCAGCCCCAGCATTTT.

This chain joins TRBV24-1 and TRBJ2-5; 9 bases are a match to TRBD1. Germline CDR1 KGHDR, CDR2 SFDVKD. The CDR3 extends over 16 amino acids. J was trimmed by 4 bases and V by 3 bases; bases with no gene match: 8. The CDR3 sequence: CATSDARDRERETQYF. The CDR3, as DNA: TGTGCCACCAGTGATGCCCGGGACAGGGAACGAGAGACCCAGTACTTC.

At least ten counts were recorded for this clonotype. The chain is built from TRBV14 and TRBJ1-2; unclear D gene. Trimming took 4 bases from V and 0 from J, leaving 9 bases between them. The CDR3 has 14 residues. CDR1 is SGHDN and CDR2 is FVKESK in the germline V gene. The CDR3 protein is CASSPRLPNYGYTF. In nucleotides, the CDR3 is TGTGCCAGCAGCCCCAGGCTTCCTAACTATGGCTACACCTTC.

This clonotype was seen repeatedly, ten times or more. The chain recombines TRBV5-5 with TRBJ2-1; the D gene could be TRBD1 or TRBD2 (5 bases each). Trimming cost V 4 bases and J 5 bases, with 19 bases left between them. The CDR3 loop spans 16 amino acids. CDR1 SGHKS and CDR2 YYEKEE come from the germline V gene (reference sequence). The CDR3 nucleotides are TGTGCCAGCAGCCCCACGGTAGGGACCGCCAACAATGAGCAGTTCTTC. Translating it yields CASSPTVGTANNEQFF.

The rearrangement joins TRBV12-3 or TRBV12-4 to TRBJ2-1, with 8 bases identical to TRBD2. J gave up 4 bases and V 4 bases, and 9 bases lay outside the gene matches. The CDR3 is 16 amino acids. The CDR3 sequence is CASSSRGLASYNEQFF. CDR3 coding DNA: TGTGCCAGCAGTTCCCGCGGACTAGCCTCGTACAATGAGCAGTTCTTC.

This clonotype was counted a few times. The DNA of the CDR3 is TGTGCCACCAACGACAGGGACTATGGCTACACCTTC. Protein product: CATNDRDYGYTF. The chain couples TRBV6-4 to TRBJ1-2, with 7 nucleotides matching TRBD1. Looked up from germline, CDR1 is MRHNA and CDR2 is SNTAGT. This CDR3 contains 12 residues. Trimming at V came to 10 bases and at J to 3 bases, leaving 5 bases not matched to a gene.

Comment on this clonotype: A much larger clone lies a single base off, so this may be a read error. The rearrangement joins TRBV10-3 to TRBJ1-2; D is unclear. This CDR3 contains 11 residues. Trimming left V 4 bases short and J 3 bases short, with 3 bases between. From germline, CDR1 is ENHRY and CDR2 SYGVKD. The CDR3 coding sequence is TGTGCCATCAGTGGGGACTATGGCTACACCTTC. Amino acids: CAISGDYGYTF.

This clonotype was recorded a few times. The chain is built from TRBV4-3 and TRBJ1-1; TRBD1 is a possible D gene (5 bases). V lost 1 base and J 8 bases, leaving 8 bases between the germline ends. CDR3 length: 12 amino acids. The germline V gene encodes CDR1 LGHNA and CDR2 YSLEER. The chain's CDR3 is CASSQGGLEAFF. The CDR3 DNA is TGCGCCAGCAGCCAAGGGGGCCTGGAAGCTTTCTTT.

This clonotype was seen many times. The genes are TRBV7-9 and TRBJ2-7; weak D call: TRBD1 (6 bases). Germline V CDR1 and CDR2: SEHNR, FQNEAQ (reference sequence). The CDR3 has 14 amino acids. Trimming removed 7 bases at V and 0 bases at J, with 13 bases between. The CDR3 DNA sequence: TGTGCCAGCACCCCGGACAGCTTCTCCTACGAGCAGTACTTC. It codes for CASTPDSFSYEQYF.

This clonotype came up many times. The J gene is TRBJ2-1, the V gene TRBV6-2 or TRBV6-3, with TRBD2 matching over 12 bases. Germline CDR1 and CDR2: MNHEY and SVGEGT. V was clipped by 6 bases and J by 6 bases; unmatched bases: 3. The CDR3 spans 14 residues. The CDR3 DNA reads as TGTGCCAGCAGGCAGACTAGCGGGGGCAATGAGCAGTTCTTC. Residues: CASRQTSGGNEQFF.